The 28 T cell receptor beta chains presented below share a single source sample, sequenced in a study of CD8 T cells in Susac syndrome. RNA was extracted with the RNeasy kit, and a quantity of roughly 0.5 to 1 ug was reverse transcribed using random hexamers. TCRdb reprocessed the immunoSEQ multiplex PCR reads via MiXCR and lists one record per CDR3 protein. The data hold 140,000 to 150,000 distinct CDR3 sequences, with approximately 95% observed a single time. Sequenced sample: CD4+ T cells from PBMCs. These receptors were collected from a human donor with multiple sclerosis.

The genes are TRBV29-1 and TRBJ2-3, with a weak D call TRBD2 (5 bases). Trimming cost V 5 bases and J 5 bases, with 8 bases left between them. This CDR3 has 11 residues. Germline V lookup: CDR1 SQVTM, CDR2 ANQGSEA. The DNA of the CDR3 is TGCAGCGTTCTTGGAGGAGATACGCAGTATTTT. Amino acid sequence: CSVLGGDTQYF.

The rearrangement joins TRBV12-3 or TRBV12-4 to TRBJ1-1, with 9 bases lining up with TRBD1. J lost 13 bases, V lost 5 bases, and 8 bases had no gene match. The CDR3 covers 12 residues. In nucleotides, the CDR3 is TGTGCCAGCAGTCCCCGGACAGGGGCTGATTTCTTT. It specifies CASSPRTGADFF.

The rearrangement uses TRBV15 and TRBJ2-5; possibly TRBD1 or TRBD2 for D (5 bases each). CDR1 is LNHNV, CDR2 YYDKDF, per germline (reference sequence). V was shortened by 4 bases and J by 10 bases, with 13 bases between the two germline ends. The CDR3 runs 12 residues. The DNA for the CDR3 is TGTGCCACCAGCACCCGAGTTGGGGGCCAGTACTTC. Encoded protein: CATSTRVGGQYF.

The chain has TRBV20-1 and TRBJ2-1; 10 bases are a match to TRBD2. The V and J ends lost 2 bases and 6 bases, in that order; junction bases with no gene match: 4. Germline V lookup: CDR1 DFQATT, CDR2 SNEGSKA (reference sequence). CDR3 length: 14 amino acids. CDR3 protein: CSARPSGGANEQFF. The CDR3 nucleotides are TGCAGTGCTAGACCCAGCGGGGGGGCCAATGAGCAGTTCTTC.

The chain combines TRBV12-3 or TRBV12-4 with TRBJ2-7; 7 bases are a match to TRBD2. V was pared by 8 bases and J by 0 bases, with 7 bases of the junction left unmatched. The CDR3 is made up of 14 amino acids. CDR3 nucleotide sequence: TGTGCCAGCCGGGGCGGGGGAAGCTCCTACGAGCAGTACTTC. This sequence encodes CASRGGGSSYEQYF.

The gene calls are TRBV28 and TRBJ2-1, with D perhaps matching TRBD1 (5 bases). CDR1 and CDR2 from the germline V gene are MDHEN and SYDVKM. The CDR3 extends over 12 amino acids. V lost 3 bases and J lost 6, with 6 bases in between. CDR3 in amino acids: CASSFRANEQFF. In nucleotides, the CDR3 is TGTGCCAGCAGTTTCAGGGCCAATGAGCAGTTCTTC.

The chain combines TRBV7-3 with TRBJ2-3; a weak D match, TRBD1 (6 bases). Germline CDR1 is SGHTA and CDR2 is FQGTGA. The CDR3 is made up of 13 amino acids. V was shortened by 5 bases and J by 6 bases, with 12 bases between the two germline ends. The DNA of the CDR3 is TGTGCCAGCAGCCAACAGGGTTCCGATACGCAGTATTTT. Translation gives CASSQQGSDTQYF.

V usage is TRBV29-1 and J usage is TRBJ2-4; a weak D match, TRBD2 (6 bases). Per germline, CDR1 SQVTM and CDR2 ANQGSEA. V was clipped by 4 bases and J by 0 bases, with 19 bases between them. This CDR3 region has 17 residues. The CDR3 DNA sequence: TGCAGCGTTGGGTCTTGGGGAGGAGACAGAGCCAAAAACATTCAGTACTTC. It specifies CSVGSWGGDRAKNIQYF.

V and J are TRBV12-3 or TRBV12-4 and TRBJ1-1, with D possibly matching TRBD1 (5 bases). This CDR3 comprises 14 residues. Deletions cut 3 bases from V and 4 bases from J, with 12 bases between. CDR3 amino acids: CASSFRWGGTEAFF. The CDR3, as DNA: TGTGCCAGCAGTTTTCGCTGGGGGGGCACTGAAGCTTTCTTT.

The CDR3 DNA reads as TGCGCCAGCAGCTTGGCCGGGACGCGCACAGATACGCAGTATTTT. Protein: CASSLAGTRTDTQYF. This chain joins TRBV5-1 and TRBJ2-3; D assignment may be TRBD1 or TRBD2 (5 bases each). V lost 0 bases, J lost 1 base, and 9 bases lay in between. Germline loops: CDR1 SGHRS, CDR2 YFSETQ. The CDR3 runs 15 residues.

J is TRBJ2-3 and V is TRBV9; D not certain. The V end was cut by 0 bases, the J end by 2 bases, with 10 bases between. The germline V gene has CDR1 SGDLS and CDR2 YYNGEE. The CDR3 loop spans 15 amino acids. CDR3 coding DNA: TGTGCCAGCAGCGTAGAAAGACACATCACAGATACGCAGTATTTT. It codes for CASSVERHITDTQYF.

This chain connects TRBV4-3 to TRBJ2-6, with a tentative D call TRBD2 (6 bases). Germline CDR1 and CDR2: LGHNA and YSLEER. The germline V and J ends were trimmed by 0 bases and 0 bases, with 9 bases remaining between them. The CDR3 totals 17 residues. CDR3 sequence: CASSQDRGSSGANVLTF. For the CDR3, the DNA is TGCGCCAGCAGCCAAGATCGGGGGAGCTCTGGGGCCAACGTCCTGACTTTC.

CDR3 coding DNA: TGCAGTGCCCACTTCGGGCAGGGCCAGGGCTACACCTTC. Its protein product is CSAHFGQGQGYTF. V gene TRBV20-1 combines with J gene TRBJ1-2, with D possibly being TRBD1 (5 bases). The CDR3 covers 13 residues. Germline assignment: CDR1 DFQATT and CDR2 SNEGSKA (reference sequence). V was clipped by 6 bases and J by 8 bases, with 19 bases between them.

This clonotype has a single count. The chain has TRBV5-4 and TRBJ2-7; D is unclear. This CDR3 has 15 residues. V lost 4 bases and J 4 bases, leaving 18 bases between the germline ends. Germline CDR1 reads SGHNT; CDR2 reads YYREEE (reference sequence). The DNA of the CDR3 is TGTGCCAGCAGCACCTATTTGACTTTTGGATACGAGCAGTACTTC. Translation: CASSTYLTFGYEQYF.

The chain couples TRBV20-1 to TRBJ2-1; D remains unclear. Germline assignment: CDR1 DFQATT and CDR2 SNEGSKA (reference sequence). The CDR3 runs to 13 residues. Trimming cost V 6 bases and J 1 base, with 10 bases left between them. CDR3 nucleotide sequence: TGCAGTGCGTTTGGAGATTCCTACAATGAGCAGTTCTTC. This gives the protein CSAFGDSYNEQFF.

As DNA, the CDR3 is TGTGCCAGCAGTCGGGGGAGCGCTCCGGAGACCCAGTACTTC. It yields the protein CASSRGSAPETQYF. V usage is TRBV7-2 and J usage is TRBJ2-5; D is possibly TRBD2 (6 bases). Trimming removed 6 bases at V and 5 bases at J, with 16 bases between. Germline loops: CDR1 SGHTA, CDR2 FQGNSA. The CDR3 covers 14 residues.

The CDR3, as DNA: TGTGCCTGGAGCGGGACGATGAACACTGAAGCTTTCTTT. It translates to CAWSGTMNTEAFF. This chain uses TRBV30 with TRBJ1-1; possibly TRBD1 for D (5 bases). From germline, CDR1 is GTSNPN and CDR2 SVGIG (reference sequence). Trimming took 3 bases from V and 0 from J, leaving 8 bases between them. CDR3 length: 13 residues.

The chain recombines TRBV7-2 with TRBJ2-7; D possibly corresponds to TRBD2 (7 bases). V gave up 3 bases and J gave up 6 bases, with 15 bases separating them. Looked up from germline, CDR1 is SGHTA and CDR2 is FQGNSA. The CDR3 is 14 residues long. The CDR3 reads CASSLGGAPGEQYF. CDR3 nucleotides: TGTGCCAGCAGCTTGGGGGGGGCGCCGGGCGAGCAGTACTTC.

J is TRBJ1-5 and V is TRBV4-3; no definite D call. Trimming took off 0 bases at V and 6 bases at J, with 12 bases between the two ends. The CDR3 is 15 amino acids. Germline V CDR1 and CDR2: LGHNA, YSLEER. CDR3: CASSQEISTGQPQHF. CDR3 nucleotides: TGCGCCAGCAGCCAAGAGATCAGTACGGGTCAGCCCCAGCATTTT.

The chain has TRBV7-2 and TRBJ2-3; possibly TRBD1 for D (5 bases). Germline values: CDR1 SGHTA, CDR2 FQGNSA. Between the trimmed V and J ends, which lost 7 bases and 1 base, there was a span of 12 bases. The CDR3 consists of 14 residues. In nucleotides, the CDR3 is TGTGCCAGCATGCCCAGGGCGGGCACAGATACGCAGTATTTT. Its translation is CASMPRAGTDTQYF.

V and J are TRBV29-1 and TRBJ2-1; TRBD2 aligns across 16 bases. V gave up 6 bases and J gave up 0 bases; unmatched junction bases: 5. The germline V gene encodes CDR1 SQVTM and CDR2 ANQGSEA. The CDR3 extends over 17 amino acids. CDR3 sequence reads: CSVPGLAGGLSYNEQFF. The CDR3 coding sequence is TGCAGCGTCCCGGGACTAGCGGGAGGGCTCTCCTACAATGAGCAGTTCTTC.

The chain has TRBV9 and TRBJ2-1, with TRBD1 matching 12 bases. Trimming removed 3 bases from V and 12 bases from J; junction bases left unmatched: 4. Germline V lookup: CDR1 SGDLS, CDR2 YYNGEE. The CDR3 extends over 13 amino acids. CDR3 sequence (DNA): TGTGCCAGCAGCGGGGACAGGGGGCCGGGGCAGTTCTTC. As protein: CASSGDRGPGQFF.

The chain uses TRBV24-1 and TRBJ2-7; 9 bases match TRBD1. The V segment lost 6 bases and the J segment 4 bases; nucleotides outside the gene matches: 6. This CDR3 is 14 amino acids long. Germline lookup yields CDR1 KGHDR and CDR2 SFDVKD. CDR3 protein: CATSPGQGRYEQYF. The DNA for the CDR3 is TGTGCCACCAGTCCGGGACAGGGACGTTACGAGCAGTACTTC.

The J gene is TRBJ2-1, the V gene TRBV28; tentatively, D is TRBD2 (5 bases). V lost 8 bases and J lost 5, with 16 bases in between. Germline V CDR1 and CDR2: MDHEN, SYDVKM. The CDR3 consists of 14 residues. The CDR3, as DNA: TGTGCCAGCTCGCGGAATCTGGAGGACAATGAGCAGTTCTTC. Residues: CASSRNLEDNEQFF.

The gene calls are TRBV7-9 and TRBJ1-5; D remains ambiguous. Trimming took off 4 bases at V and 4 bases at J, with 5 bases between the two ends. This CDR3 is built from 12 residues. Germline loops: CDR1 SEHNR, CDR2 FQNEAQ (reference sequence). As DNA, the CDR3 is TGTGCCAGCAGCTCCCTAAATCAGCCCCAGCATTTT. This codes for CASSSLNQPQHF.

The rearrangement uses TRBV7-6 and TRBJ1-1; D is ambiguous. Germline-derived CDR1 and CDR2 are SGHVS and FNYEAQ. There are 14 residues in the CDR3. V was pared by 7 bases and J by 1 base, with 13 bases between. The CDR3 sequence is CASTLGLKNTEAFF. Here the CDR3 DNA reads TGTGCCAGCACCCTAGGGCTAAAGAACACTGAAGCTTTCTTT.

The chain carries TRBV10-3 and TRBJ1-2; maybe TRBD1 (6 bases). The CDR3 is 13 residues long. V lost 11 bases, J lost 0 bases, and 13 bases lay in between. The germline V gene has CDR1 ENHRY and CDR2 SYGVKD. CDR3 protein: CASGQSTNYGYTF. CDR3 sequence (DNA): TGTGCCTCAGGACAGTCGACTAACTATGGCTACACCTTC.

The chain joins TRBV25-1 to TRBJ2-3; D is possibly TRBD2 (5 bases). Trimming cost V 0 bases and J 0 bases, with 13 bases left between them. The CDR3 runs to 17 residues. Germline V gives CDR1 MGHDK, CDR2 SYGVNS. DNA of the CDR3: TGTGCCAGCAGTGAATATGGTGGCGGGCGAAGCACAGATACGCAGTATTTT. This gives the protein CASSEYGGGRSTDTQYF.